These 24 T cell receptor beta chains came from one sample sequenced in a study of T cell changes during pregnancy in multiple sclerosis. Assay used: immunoSEQ multiplex PCR; TCRdb lists only in-frame clones, some missing. This table holds more than 40,000 clones, roughly 90% found once. The material sequenced was CD8+ T cells from peripheral blood mononuclear cells, taken in the third trimester of pregnancy. The receptors come from a female donor with multiple sclerosis, enrolled in a pregnancy study.

The chain links TRBV2 to TRBJ2-1; 8 bases map to TRBD2. Per the germline V gene, CDR1 is SNHLY and CDR2 is FYNNEI. V lost 6 bases, J lost 9 bases, and 16 bases stayed unmatched. The CDR3 totals 16 residues. CDR3 DNA sequence: TGTGCCAGCAGGGGAGCGCGACTAGCGACCCTACTTGAGCAGTTCTTC. Amino acids: CASRGARLATLLEQFF.

The rearrangement uses TRBV7-9 and TRBJ1-1; D might be TRBD1 (6 bases). The V gene's germline CDR1 is SEHNR and CDR2 FQNEAQ (reference sequence). The CDR3 sequence is 15 residues long. Trimming shortened V by 6 bases and J by 2 bases, and 16 bases separated the two germline ends. Here the CDR3 reads CASRRTGTTNTEAFF. The CDR3 DNA follows: TGTGCCAGCAGACGTACCGGGACAACAAACACTGAAGCTTTCTTT.

The V call is TRBV10-2, the J call TRBJ1-1; D call uncertain. V was clipped by 7 bases and J by 6 bases, with 15 bases between them. The CDR3 runs 13 residues. CDR1 and CDR2 (germline): WSHSY, SAAADI. CDR3: CASTPSESAEAFF. The DNA for the CDR3 is TGCGCCAGCACCCCGTCGGAGAGCGCTGAAGCTTTCTTT.

The chain links TRBV6-1 to TRBJ2-6; the D is unclear. Germline V gene sequence: CDR1 MNHNS, CDR2 SASEGT. Trimming shortened V by 7 bases and J by 0 bases, and 10 bases separated the two germline ends. CDR3 length equals 15 residues. The CDR3 bases are TGTGCCAGCAACCTCGGAGACTCTGGGGCCAACGTCCTGACTTTC. Translating gives CASNLGDSGANVLTF.

CDR3 sequence (DNA): TGCAGCGTTGTGTGGCAGGGGTACACCGGGGAGCTGTTTTTT. This encodes CSVVWQGYTGELFF. V gene TRBV29-1 combines with J gene TRBJ2-2; D is perhaps TRBD1 (6 bases). The CDR3 is made up of 14 amino acids. Germline values: CDR1 SQVTM, CDR2 ANQGSEA. V was cut by 4 bases and J by 3 bases, with 12 bases left in between.

The rearrangement uses TRBV27 and TRBJ1-6; D might be TRBD1 (5 bases). CDR3 length: 13 amino acids. Germline V gene data show CDR1 as MNHEY and CDR2 as SMNVEV (reference sequence). V lost 0 bases, J lost 14 bases, and 11 bases lay in between. The CDR3 loop is CASSLSDGGSLHF. The CDR3 DNA reads as TGTGCCAGCAGTTTATCCGACGGGGGTTCCCTCCACTTT.

This chain links TRBV6-4 with TRBJ1-4, with 7 bases aligning to TRBD1. Looked up from germline, CDR1 is MRHNA and CDR2 is SNTAGT. The CDR3 spans 17 residues. Trimming took 3 bases from V and 5 from J; bases not matched to a gene: 12. The CDR3 loop is CASSERRQGWGNEKLFF. For the CDR3, the DNA is TGTGCCAGCAGTGAGCGCCGACAGGGTTGGGGGAATGAAAAACTGTTTTTT.

The chain couples TRBV7-9 to TRBJ2-1; 8 nucleotides agree with TRBD1. The CDR3 totals 12 residues. CDR1 SEHNR and CDR2 FQNEAQ come from the germline V gene (reference sequence). Germline trimming cut 2 bases from V and 14 bases from J; bases unmatched to any gene: 5. The CDR3 spells CASSLSWTGKFF. DNA for the CDR3: TGTGCCAGCAGCTTAAGCTGGACAGGGAAGTTCTTC. Drawing the rest from reference TRBV7-9 and TRBJ2-1, the complete variable domain is DTGVSQNPRHKITKRGQNVTFRCDPISEHNRLYWYRQTLGQGPEFLTYFQNEAQLEKSRLLSDRFSAERPKGSFSTLEIQRTEQGDSAMYLCASSLSWTGKFFGPGTRLTVL.

The chain has TRBV15 and TRBJ2-7, with TRBD1 matching over 9 bases. Germline CDR1 and CDR2: LNHNV and YYDKDF (reference sequence). Trimming took 4 bases from V and 4 from J; bases not matched to a gene: 5. The CDR3 contains 14 residues. The CDR3 region has the DNA TGTGCCACCAGCATAGACAGGGGGTTTTACGAGCAGTACTTC. Translation gives CATSIDRGFYEQYF.

The chain joins TRBV7-8 to TRBJ2-2, with 7 nucleotides matching TRBD1. This CDR3 comprises 17 residues. Germline loops: CDR1 SGHVS, CDR2 FQNEAQ. Trimming took 1 base from V and 0 from J; bases not matched to a gene: 5. In DNA, the CDR3 is TGTGCCAGCAGCTTAGAGATGGGACAGCCGAACACCGGGGAGCTGTTTTTT. This translates into CASSLEMGQPNTGELFF.

This sequence joins TRBV28 and TRBJ1-2; the D gene is possibly TRBD1 (5 bases). Trimming pared 10 bases from V and 4 bases from J, leaving 19 bases between. Per germline, CDR1 MDHEN and CDR2 SYDVKM. The CDR3 loop spans 14 amino acids. The CDR3 region is CATLFGSGGYGYTF. The CDR3 DNA follows: TGTGCCACCCTCTTCGGGTCCGGGGGCTATGGCTACACCTTC.

The V gene is TRBV5-6, the J gene TRBJ2-7, with 8 bases matching TRBD1. There are 13 residues in the CDR3. Germline V gene lookup returns CDR1 SGHDT and CDR2 YYEEEE. V lost 3 bases to trimming and J lost 3 bases; unmatched junction nucleotides: 2. CDR3 coding DNA: TGTGCCAGCAGCTCCGGACAGGGCTACGAGCAGTACTTC. Its translation: CASSSGQGYEQYF.

The chain recombines TRBV27 with TRBJ2-1; 11 positions agree with TRBD2. Trimming removed 6 bases from V and 10 bases from J; junction bases left unmatched: 14. This CDR3 contains 16 residues. CDR1 MNHEY and CDR2 SMNVEV come from the germline V gene (reference sequence). The CDR3 DNA follows: TGTGCCAGCAGCCTAGGGACTAGCGGTATTCCCAGCGAGCAGTTCTTC. Translation gives CASSLGTSGIPSEQFF.

The J gene is TRBJ2-7, the V gene TRBV29-1, with 15 bases identical to TRBD2. The germline CDR1 and CDR2 sequences are SQVTM and ANQGSEA. The length of the CDR3 is 15 residues. With V trimmed by 5 bases and J by 4 bases, 6 bases remained unmatched. CDR3 in DNA: TGCAGCGTTCAAGGACTAGCGGGGGGGATTTACGAGCAGTACTTC. Protein product: CSVQGLAGGIYEQYF.

The chain combines TRBV4-3 with TRBJ2-5, with 9 bases fitting TRBD2. J lost 5 bases, V lost 0 bases, and 7 bases had no gene match. The CDR3 contains 16 residues. CDR1 and CDR2 from the germline V gene are LGHNA and YSLEER. The CDR3, as DNA: TGCGCCAGCAGCCAAGACGGTCGCGGGGGGGCGGAGACCCAGTACTTC. This gives the protein CASSQDGRGGAETQYF.

This chain uses TRBV19 with TRBJ2-3; 8 bases match TRBD2. The J segment lost 6 bases and the V segment lost 3 bases, leaving 11 bases of the junction unmatched. The CDR3 length is 16 residues. CDR1 and CDR2 (germline): LNHDA, SQIVND (reference sequence). The chain's CDR3 is CASSILRAGEGDTQYF. The DNA for the CDR3 is TGTGCCAGTAGTATCTTGCGAGCGGGAGAAGGGGATACGCAGTATTTT.

J is TRBJ2-2 and V is TRBV13, with 8 positions matching TRBD2. V gave up 7 bases and J gave up 3 bases; unmatched junction bases: 4. CDR3 length equals 14 residues. Germline-derived CDR1 and CDR2 are PRHDT and FYEKMQ (reference sequence). In nucleotides, the CDR3 is TGTGCCAGCAACGCGGGAGGTGACACCGGGGAGCTGTTTTTT. It translates to CASNAGGDTGELFF. The full variable domain, its missing parts supplied by reference TRBV13 and TRBJ2-2, is AAGVIQSPRHLIKEKRETATLKCYPIPRHDTVYWYQQGPGQDPQFLISFYEKMQSDKGSIPDRFSAQQFSDYHSELNMSSLELGDSALYFCASNAGGDTGELFFGEGSRLTVL.

In this sample, this clone turned up once. The chain employs TRBV27 and TRBJ2-1; TRBD1 might be the D (6 bases). The V gene's germline CDR1 is MNHEY and CDR2 SMNVEV (reference sequence). V lost 5 bases, J lost 9 bases, and 11 bases lay in between. This CDR3 is 12 amino acids long. CDR3 nucleotides: TGTGCCAGCAGTCCTGTAGGGGGTGAGCAGTTCTTC. The encoded protein is CASSPVGGEQFF.

The chain employs TRBV9 and TRBJ1-5; tentative D call: TRBD1 (5 bases). V lost 4 bases, J lost 8 bases, and 13 bases lay in between. Germline loops: CDR1 SGDLS, CDR2 YYNGEE. The CDR3 sequence is 13 residues long. For the CDR3, the DNA is TGTGCCAGCAGCAATGGGAGGGGTGAGCCCCAGCATTTT. It specifies CASSNGRGEPQHF.

The chain combines TRBV10-3 with TRBJ2-7; D gene ambiguous. The CDR3 extends over 13 amino acids. Trimming shortened V by 3 bases and J by 3 bases, and 9 bases separated the two germline ends. Germline V CDR1 and CDR2: ENHRY, SYGVKD. CDR3 nucleotides: TGTGCCATCAGTGAAAAAGTACTCTACGAGCAGTACTTC. Translation: CAISEKVLYEQYF.

V gene TRBV2 combines with J gene TRBJ1-2; 7 nucleotides agree with TRBD1. Trimming at V came to 6 bases and at J to 5 bases, leaving 6 bases not matched to a gene. Germline-derived CDR1 and CDR2 are SNHLY and FYNNEI. This CDR3 comprises 13 residues. The CDR3 nucleotides read TGTGCCAGCAGGGCCGGGACAGAATATGGCTACACCTTC. Protein product: CASRAGTEYGYTF.

The rearrangement joins TRBV6-4 to TRBJ2-2; no definite D call. This CDR3 comprises 13 residues. Trimming removed 3 bases at V and 2 bases at J, with 4 bases between. The germline CDR1 and CDR2 sequences are MRHNA and SNTAGT. CDR3 residues: CASSDKNTGELFF. The CDR3 DNA follows: TGTGCCAGCAGTGATAAAAACACCGGGGAGCTGTTTTTT.

The V and J genes are TRBV7-8 and TRBJ2-7; possibly TRBD1 for D (6 bases). Germline-derived CDR1 and CDR2 are SGHVS and FQNEAQ. The CDR3 totals 14 residues. The germline V and J ends were trimmed by 2 bases and 4 bases, with 12 bases remaining between them. The CDR3 sequence is CASSLITGPYEQYF. The CDR3, as DNA: TGTGCCAGCAGCTTAATCACAGGGCCTTACGAGCAGTACTTC.

The rearrangement joins TRBV7-2 to TRBJ2-7; perhaps TRBD2 as D (5 bases). V was cut by 1 base and J by 5 bases, with 15 bases left in between. CDR3 length: 15 amino acids. Per germline, CDR1 SGHTA and CDR2 FQGNSA. The CDR3 reads CASSLVLGPGDEQYF. Here the CDR3 DNA reads TGTGCCAGCAGCTTAGTATTAGGCCCCGGGGACGAGCAGTACTTC.